Below, one TCR beta chain is given with its context. The data were taken from a study of control samples from healthy donors and cancer patients. Germline loops: CDR1 WSHSY, CDR2 SAAADI. Trimming cost V 7 bases and J 7 bases; bases outside gene matches: 22. CDR3 length: 18 residues. Generated by immunoSEQ multiplex PCR, the TCRdb table keeps only in-frame clones and is missing some. The data hold some 140,000 clones, with around 90% observed a single time. The clonotype was recovered from a man aged 30 to 45 in good health. This chain joins TRBV10-2 and TRBJ1-5; 7 bases are a match to TRBD1. The source material was blood. The DNA of the CDR3 is TGCGCCAGCACGGACAGGACGGAGCCCGGAAATGTATACCAGCCCCAGCATTTT. Its protein product is CASTDRTEPGNVYQPQHF.